A single sample gave rise to the 27 T cell receptor beta chains below, sequenced in a study of T cell responses to AZD1222 COVID-19 vaccine. Sequencing was performed with immunoSEQ multiplex PCR; in TCRdb, only in-frame clones are kept and a portion is missing. The sample records about 120,000 clones, 90% being singletons. Source: peripheral blood, taken 28 days after the second dose of the MenACWY control vaccine. Receptors were obtained from an adult who received the MenACWY meningococcal vaccine as a control.

The gene calls are TRBV2 and TRBJ2-2; D gene unclear. Germline assignment: CDR1 SNHLY and CDR2 FYNNEI. The ends were cut back, 5 bases at V and 0 bases at J, with 1 base in the middle. There are 12 residues in the CDR3. The CDR3 DNA reads TGTGCCAGCAGTTCGAACACCGGGGAGCTGTTTTTT. It translates to CASSSNTGELFF.

The chain combines TRBV4-2 with TRBJ2-2, with 8 bases lining up with TRBD1. The germline gives CDR1 LGHNA, CDR2 YNFKEQ. The V and J ends lost 0 bases and 5 bases, in that order; junction bases with no gene match: 8. This CDR3 spans 17 amino acids. The CDR3 spells CASSQDTAGQDTGELFF. DNA of the CDR3: TGTGCCAGCAGCCAAGATACGGCGGGACAGGATACCGGGGAGCTGTTTTTT.

V usage is TRBV4-1 and J usage is TRBJ2-7; no reliable D call. The V gene lost 3 bases and the J gene lost 7 bases, with 22 bases spanning the gap. The CDR3 is made up of 16 amino acids. The V gene's germline CDR1 is MGHRA and CDR2 YSYEKL. CDR3 bases: TGCGCCAGCAGCCAGAGGCACTATGGGCCATCTACGGAGCAGTACGTC. As protein: CASSQRHYGPSTEQYV.

The V and J genes are TRBV12-3 or TRBV12-4 and TRBJ2-7; no firm D call. V was trimmed by 2 bases and J by 6 bases, leaving 11 bases between them. This CDR3 comprises 13 residues. The CDR3 reads CASSLLGPSEQYV. CDR3 nucleotide sequence: TGTGCCAGCAGTTTACTTGGCCCGAGCGAGCAGTACGTC.

The rearrangement joins TRBV19 to TRBJ2-1; 11 bases fit TRBD2. Per the germline V gene, CDR1 is LNHDA and CDR2 is SQIVND (reference sequence). The J segment lost 11 bases and the V segment lost 5 bases, leaving 11 bases of the junction unmatched. CDR3 length: 15 amino acids. CDR3 DNA sequence: TGTGCCAGTAGTGAACTAGCGGGAGATCCTAATCAGCAGTTCTTC. It translates to CASSELAGDPNQQFF.

The rearrangement links TRBV9 to TRBJ2-3; TRBD2 is a possible D gene (5 bases). The CDR3 totals 19 residues. Germline-derived CDR1 and CDR2 are SGDLS and YYNGEE. V was trimmed by 0 bases and J by 0 bases, leaving 20 bases between them. The CDR3 loop reads CASSVEPSTRDPSTDTQYF. The CDR3 nucleotides read TGTGCCAGCAGCGTAGAGCCATCTACGAGGGATCCCAGCACAGATACGCAGTATTTT.

The genes are TRBV27 and TRBJ2-2; 7 bases map to TRBD1. This CDR3 comprises 16 residues. CDR1 is MNHEY, CDR2 SMNVEV, per germline (reference sequence). V lost 5 bases, J lost 5 bases, and 11 bases stayed unmatched. CDR3 residues: CASSPGPGGRTGELFF. CDR3 nucleotide sequence: TGTGCCAGCAGTCCAGGGCCAGGGGGACGGACCGGGGAGCTGTTTTTT.

This clone appeared a few times. The V call is TRBV19, the J call TRBJ1-5; no definite D call. The germline V gene has CDR1 LNHDA and CDR2 SQIVND (reference sequence). The CDR3 is made up of 15 amino acids. V was trimmed by 9 bases and J by 0 bases, leaving 15 bases between them. DNA of the CDR3: TGTGCCAGCCGCCTGGACCCGAGTAGCAATCAGCCCCAGCATTTT. Translated: CASRLDPSSNQPQHF.

This chain connects TRBV13 to TRBJ1-1; 11 nucleotides align to TRBD1. The J segment lost 10 bases and the V segment lost 0 bases, leaving 7 bases of the junction unmatched. The CDR3 is made up of 15 amino acids. CDR1 and CDR2 from the germline V gene are PRHDT and FYEKMQ (reference sequence). CDR3 amino acids: CASSLGRTGGSGAFF. In nucleotides, the CDR3 is TGTGCCAGCAGCTTAGGCCGGACAGGGGGCTCGGGAGCTTTCTTT.

The rearrangement joins TRBV7-8 to TRBJ1-6; 9 positions match TRBD1. Losses at the gene ends were 5 bases for V and 9 bases for J; bases not matched to a gene: 5. The CDR3 runs 14 residues. Germline V gives CDR1 SGHVS, CDR2 FQNEAQ. The CDR3 spells CASSPGQGGSPLHF. The CDR3 DNA is TGTGCCAGCAGCCCGGGACAGGGAGGTTCACCCCTCCACTTT.

The V and J genes are TRBV19 and TRBJ1-2, with 7 positions matching TRBD1. CDR3 length: 15 residues. J gave up 0 bases and V 5 bases, and 6 bases lay outside the gene matches. Germline assignment: CDR1 LNHDA and CDR2 SQIVND (reference sequence). CDR3 sequence reads: CASSPGTDSNYGYTF. The CDR3 DNA sequence: TGTGCCAGTAGTCCCGGGACAGACTCTAACTATGGCTACACCTTC.

This sequence joins TRBV25-1 and TRBJ2-3; D uncertain. The germline V gene has CDR1 MGHDK and CDR2 SYGVNS. The V end was cut by 3 bases, the J end by 8 bases, with 18 bases between. CDR3 length: 15 amino acids. The chain's CDR3 is CASSESGVEAVTQYF. For the CDR3, the DNA is TGTGCCAGCAGTGAGTCTGGGGTTGAGGCAGTTACGCAGTATTTT.

The sample holds one count of this clone. V is TRBV3-1 (or the pseudogene TRBV3-2) and J is TRBJ1-1; the D gene is possibly TRBD1 (6 bases). V lost 3 bases, J lost 5 bases, and 19 bases lay in between. The CDR3 consists of 16 residues. The germline gives CDR1 LGHDT, CDR2 YNNKEL (reference sequence). CDR3 DNA: TGTGCCAGCAGCCACCCTAAGGGGGGATCGGGGACTGAAGCTTTCTTT. Its translation: CASSHPKGGSGTEAFF.

V usage is TRBV5-1 and J usage is TRBJ1-1, with D perhaps TRBD1 (5 bases). This CDR3 comprises 17 residues. From germline, CDR1 is SGHRS and CDR2 YFSETQ. V was clipped by 7 bases and J by 0 bases, with 22 bases between them. CDR3 DNA sequence: TGCGCCAGCCGTCGGACGGGTCAGGGATACATGAACACTGAAGCTTTCTTT. This translates into CASRRTGQGYMNTEAFF.

The chain joins TRBV7-7 to TRBJ2-5, with D possibly being TRBD1 (6 bases). Trimming shortened V by 5 bases and J by 0 bases, and 13 bases separated the two germline ends. The CDR3 contains 15 residues. Germline V lookup: CDR1 SSHAT, CDR2 FNYEAQ (reference sequence). CDR3 sequence (DNA): TGTGCCAGCAGCCCCCTAGACAGGTACCAAGAGACCCAGTACTTC. It encodes CASSPLDRYQETQYF.

The chain joins TRBV9 to TRBJ2-7; D perhaps matches TRBD1 (6 bases). Looked up from germline, CDR1 is SGDLS and CDR2 is YYNGEE. CDR3 length: 17 amino acids. Trimming took 0 bases from V and 0 from J, leaving 16 bases between them. CDR3 sequence (DNA): TGTGCCAGCAGCGTAGGCTACGGGACAACCACCTCCTACGAGCAGTACTTC. Translated: CASSVGYGTTTSYEQYF.

The V and J genes are TRBV18 and TRBJ1-4; tentatively, D is TRBD1 (6 bases). This CDR3 has 14 residues. Germline CDR1 is KGHSH and CDR2 is LQKENI. V shed 4 bases and J shed 7 bases, with 13 bases lying between them. The CDR3 is CASSLRGGGEKLFF. The CDR3 coding sequence is TGTGCCAGCTCACTCAGGGGTGGAGGTGAAAAACTGTTTTTT. Drawing the rest from reference TRBV18 and TRBJ1-4, the complete variable domain is NAGVMQNPRHLVRRRGQEARLRCSPMKGHSHVYWYRQLPEEGLKFMVYLQKENIIDESGMPKERFSAEFPKEGPSILRIQQVVRGDSAAYFCASSLRGGGEKLFFGSGTQLSVL.

This clone was counted once. The genes are TRBV6-4 and TRBJ1-6, with TRBD1 matching over 9 bases. The V and J ends lost 4 bases and 7 bases, in that order; junction bases with no gene match: 5. Germline V gene lookup returns CDR1 MRHNA and CDR2 SNTAGT. This CDR3 has 15 amino acids. This chain's CDR3 is CASSAKGQGNSPLHF. The CDR3 nucleotides read TGTGCCAGCAGTGCAAAGGGACAGGGCAATTCACCCCTCCACTTT.

This chain joins TRBV28 and TRBJ2-1, with D uncertain. The germline V gene encodes CDR1 MDHEN and CDR2 SYDVKM. V gave up 4 bases and J gave up 6 bases, with 7 bases separating them. The length of the CDR3 is 12 residues. The CDR3 DNA reads TGTGCCAGCAGTTCCAATCCCAATGAGCAGTTCTTC. This encodes CASSSNPNEQFF.

This clone was detected only once. The gene calls are TRBV6-5 and TRBJ1-1, with D unresolved. The CDR3 extends over 13 amino acids. The ends were cut back, 5 bases at V and 0 bases at J, with 7 bases in the middle. The germline CDR1 and CDR2 sequences are MNHEY and SVGAGI. The CDR3 sequence: CASSPQVNTEAFF. The CDR3 coding sequence is TGTGCCAGCAGTCCTCAGGTGAACACTGAAGCTTTCTTT.

This rearrangement joins TRBV28 to TRBJ2-7; 8 positions match TRBD2. This CDR3 has 14 residues. Trimming took 7 bases from V and 3 from J; bases not matched to a gene: 8. Per the germline V gene, CDR1 is MDHEN and CDR2 is SYDVKM. The CDR3 protein is CASTGGGEGYEQYV. In nucleotides, the CDR3 is TGTGCCAGCACCGGGGGGGGAGAGGGCTACGAGCAGTACGTC.

The CDR3: CASSYGTGGWDIQYF. CDR3 in DNA: TGTGCCAGCAGCTACGGGACAGGGGGCTGGGACATTCAGTACTTC. The chain is built from TRBV7-9 and TRBJ2-4, with TRBD1 matching 12 bases. V was clipped by 4 bases and J by 8 bases; unmatched bases: 6. There are 15 residues in the CDR3. CDR1 SEHNR and CDR2 FQNEAQ come from the germline V gene (reference sequence).

The V and J genes are TRBV7-3 and TRBJ2-1; 9 nucleotides agree with TRBD1. Losses at the gene ends were 3 bases for V and 2 bases for J; bases not matched to a gene: 2. Germline CDR1 and CDR2: SGHTA and FQGTGA. The CDR3 contains 15 residues. The CDR3 nucleotides read TGTGCCAGCAGCTTGGGGGACAGGGCCTACAATGAGCAGTTCTTC. Its translation is CASSLGDRAYNEQFF.

The chain couples TRBV7-2 to TRBJ2-1; 10 bases match TRBD2. CDR3 size: 14 residues. The V segment lost 10 bases and the J segment 2 bases; nucleotides outside the gene matches: 5. The germline V gene has CDR1 SGHTA and CDR2 FQGNSA. The CDR3 reads CATSLAGTYNEQFF. DNA for the CDR3: TGTGCCACCTCACTAGCGGGAACCTACAATGAGCAGTTCTTC.

The chain combines TRBV2 with TRBJ2-1, with D unclear. CDR1 and CDR2 (germline): SNHLY, FYNNEI. Trimming stripped 3 bases from V and 6 bases from J, with 9 bases between. The CDR3 totals 13 residues. The CDR3 is CASSEDRLNEQFF. The CDR3 region has the DNA TGTGCCAGCAGTGAGGACCGTCTCAATGAGCAGTTCTTC.

The chain joins TRBV6-4 to TRBJ1-2; 8 nucleotides align to TRBD1. This CDR3 comprises 17 residues. After removal of 2 bases from V and 6 bases from J, the junction contained 14 bases not matched to a gene. In germline, CDR1 is MRHNA, CDR2 SNTAGT. CDR3 region: CASSDHAGQGVSDGYTF. In nucleotides, the CDR3 is TGTGCCAGCAGTGACCACGCCGGACAGGGCGTTAGTGATGGCTACACCTTC.

The J gene is TRBJ2-5, the V gene TRBV24-1; 8 bases agree with TRBD1. Germline CDR1 reads KGHDR; CDR2 reads SFDVKD. This CDR3 comprises 13 residues. V gave up 5 bases and J gave up 5 bases; unmatched junction bases: 3. CDR3 nucleotides: TGTGCCACCAGTGGCAACAGGGGGGAGACCCAGTACTTC. It is translated as CATSGNRGETQYF.